The 9 T cell receptor beta chains below all came from one sample that was sequenced in a study of OX40 agonist ivuxolimab in advanced cancers. Clones were read by immunoSEQ multiplex PCR, and TCRdb kept only the in-frame ones, dropping some. The sample consists of roughly 73,000 clones, almost 85% of them appearing once. The sample consisted of CD4+ or CD8+ T cells sorted from blood, taken in a trial of the OX40 agonist ivuxolimab. These receptors were obtained from an adult with an advanced solid tumor such as melanoma, head and neck, liver or kidney cancer.

The V and J genes are TRBV28 and TRBJ2-4; the match to TRBD2 covers 9 bases. The CDR3 contains 14 residues. CDR1 and CDR2 from the germline V gene are MDHEN and SYDVKM. DNA for the CDR3: TGTGCAGCAAGGAAAGCGGGAGGCCACAACATTCAGTACTTC. It translates to CAARKAGGHNIQYF. Complete variable domain (other parts from reference TRBV28 and TRBJ2-4): DVKVTQSSRYLVKRTGEKVFLECVQDMDHENMFWYRQDPGLGLRLIYFSYDVKMKEKGDIPEGYSVSREKKERFSLILESASTNQTSMYLCAARKAGGHNIQYFGAGTRLSVL.

This clone was seen a few times. The chain recombines TRBV7-3 with TRBJ2-2, with D tentatively TRBD1 (6 bases). This CDR3 contains 14 residues. V lost 9 bases and J 3 bases, leaving 14 bases between the germline ends. In germline, CDR1 is SGHTA, CDR2 FQGTGA. The DNA for the CDR3 is TGTGCCAGTTCGGGACAACCTCACACCGGGGAGCTGTTTTTT. Its protein is CASSGQPHTGELFF.

This sequence joins TRBV29-1 and TRBJ1-1; D gene uncertain. From germline, CDR1 is SQVTM and CDR2 ANQGSEA. CDR3 length equals 14 residues. Trimming took 4 bases from V and 4 from J, leaving 16 bases between them. The CDR3 reads CSVAFSPGGTEAFF. The CDR3 DNA reads as TGCAGCGTTGCCTTTTCCCCCGGAGGCACTGAAGCTTTCTTT. The entire variable domain, with the rest obtained from reference TRBV29-1 and TRBJ1-1, is as follows: SAVISQKPSRDICQRGTSLTIQCQVDSQVTMMFWYRQQPGQSLTLIATANQGSEATYESGFVIDKFPISRPNLTFSTLTVSNMSPEDSSIYLCSVAFSPGGTEAFFGQGTRLTVV.

The chain combines TRBV19 with TRBJ2-7; the match to TRBD2 covers 10 bases. J gave up 2 bases and V 5 bases, and 12 bases lay outside the gene matches. CDR1 and CDR2 from the germline V gene are LNHDA and SQIVND (reference sequence). The CDR3 covers 17 residues. CDR3 residues: CASSHSTSGGAPYEQYF. CDR3 DNA: TGTGCCAGTAGTCACTCTACCAGCGGGGGGGCCCCCTACGAGCAGTACTTC.

The chain recombines TRBV5-1 with TRBJ2-2, with D unclear. Germline V gene sequence: CDR1 SGHRS, CDR2 YFSETQ. The V end was cut by 0 bases, the J end by 7 bases, with 7 bases between. The CDR3 consists of 13 residues. The CDR3 DNA reads as TGCGCCAGCAGCTTGGCGCTGGGCGGGGAGCTGTTTTTT. Translating it yields CASSLALGGELFF.

V usage is TRBV28 and J usage is TRBJ1-1; no clear D gene. Germline CDR1 reads MDHEN; CDR2 reads SYDVKM. This CDR3 is 15 amino acids long. Trimming pared 5 bases from V and 4 bases from J, leaving 17 bases between. In DNA, the CDR3 is TGTGCCAGCAGTAGCACACCCTTAATCGGCACTGAAGCTTTCTTT. It specifies CASSSTPLIGTEAFF. Using reference TRBV28 and TRBJ1-1 for the parts outside the CDR3, the full variable domain is DVKVTQSSRYLVKRTGEKVFLECVQDMDHENMFWYRQDPGLGLRLIYFSYDVKMKEKGDIPEGYSVSREKKERFSLILESASTNQTSMYLCASSSTPLIGTEAFFGQGTRLTVV.

J is TRBJ2-1 and V is TRBV19; 11 positions agree with TRBD2. This CDR3 has 16 residues. The J segment lost 10 bases and the V segment lost 2 bases, leaving 10 bases of the junction unmatched. CDR1 and CDR2 (germline): LNHDA, SQIVND (reference sequence). CDR3 sequence (DNA): TGTGCCAGTAGTATAAGGAGACTAGCGGGAACAAAGGAGCAGTTCTTC. Translation gives CASSIRRLAGTKEQFF.

The chain carries TRBV7-2 and TRBJ1-6, with a tentative D call TRBD1 (5 bases). The CDR3 loop spans 16 amino acids. The germline V gene encodes CDR1 SGHTA and CDR2 FQGNSA. Trimming took off 3 bases at V and 7 bases at J, with 16 bases between the two ends. DNA of the CDR3: TGTGCCAGCAGCTTTTTTTCGGGGCAGACGAATTCACCCCTCCACTTT. This codes for CASSFFSGQTNSPLHF. Supplemented by reference TRBV7-2 and TRBJ1-6, the full variable domain reads GAGVSQSPSNKVTEKGKDVELRCDPISGHTALYWYRQSLGQGLEFLIYFQGNSAPDKSGLPSDRFSAERTGGSVSTLTIQRTQQEDSAVYLCASSFFSGQTNSPLHFGNGTRLTVT.

This rearrangement joins TRBV29-1 to TRBJ1-2, with D uncertain. Looked up from germline, CDR1 is SQVTM and CDR2 is ANQGSEA. The CDR3 runs to 13 residues. V lost 2 bases and J lost 7, with 14 bases in between. CDR3 DNA sequence: TGCAGCGTTGAACCCAGGCAAGTCGGTGGCTACACCTTC. It encodes CSVEPRQVGGYTF.